This TCR beta chain was found in a study of immune evolution from preneoplasia to lung adenocarcinoma. TCRdb keeps only in-frame clones here, not all; method: immunoSEQ multiplex PCR. The repertoire holds about 5,900 clones, with approximately 80% as singletons. V was trimmed by 5 bases and J by 1 base, leaving 15 bases between them. This CDR3 spans 15 amino acids. Germline CDR1 SEHNR, CDR2 FQNEAQ (reference sequence). Nucleic acids came from premalignant or tumor cells enriched by macro-dissection. This TCR came from an older donor with lung adenocarcinoma. What was sequenced was FFPE lung adenocarcinoma in situ tissue. The gene calls are TRBV7-9 and TRBJ2-7; possibly TRBD1 or TRBD2 for D (5 bases each). CDR3: CASSPGTPGSYEQYF. In DNA, the CDR3 is TGTGCCAGCAGCCCCGGGACGCCGGGATCCTACGAGCAGTACTTC.